This T cell receptor beta chain was sequenced in a study of beta chain features in type 1 diabetes. Looking at the study overall: Age, gender and cell yields were alike across patients and healthy donors.

The germline gives CDR1 SGHTA, CDR2 FQGTGA. The ends lost 3 bases at V and 1 base at J; junction bases unmatched: 4. The CDR3 consists of 15 residues. The isolated RNA, all of it, was reverse transcribed, so expressed TCRB transcripts were what got sequenced. Millions of reads were obtained on average from naive, central memory and regulatory T cell samples. Using immunoSEQ multiplex PCR, the repertoire was profiled, and TCRdb retains in-frame clones only, with some absent. The table includes 45,000 to 65,000 clones, around 56% detected once. Staining for CD45RO/CCR7/CD25/CD127/CD95/CD27 allowed sorting of CD4+ naive, central memory, regulatory and stem cell-like memory cells. Findings and caveats of the study: TCRB CDR3s from Type 1 diabetes patients were moderately but significantly shorter in all four CD4+ subsets. These data did not resolve whether HLA type affects TCRB rearrangement.

On this clone: Its specificity is not known.

This rearrangement joins TRBV7-3 to TRBJ2-3; TRBD1 matches at 7 bases. Input material: Tregs from blood. This TCR was sampled from a woman in her thirties or forties with type 1 diabetes. The CDR3 DNA follows: TGTGCCAGCAGCTTCGCCGGGACAGGCACAGATACGCAGTATTTT. Translated: CASSFAGTGTDTQYF.